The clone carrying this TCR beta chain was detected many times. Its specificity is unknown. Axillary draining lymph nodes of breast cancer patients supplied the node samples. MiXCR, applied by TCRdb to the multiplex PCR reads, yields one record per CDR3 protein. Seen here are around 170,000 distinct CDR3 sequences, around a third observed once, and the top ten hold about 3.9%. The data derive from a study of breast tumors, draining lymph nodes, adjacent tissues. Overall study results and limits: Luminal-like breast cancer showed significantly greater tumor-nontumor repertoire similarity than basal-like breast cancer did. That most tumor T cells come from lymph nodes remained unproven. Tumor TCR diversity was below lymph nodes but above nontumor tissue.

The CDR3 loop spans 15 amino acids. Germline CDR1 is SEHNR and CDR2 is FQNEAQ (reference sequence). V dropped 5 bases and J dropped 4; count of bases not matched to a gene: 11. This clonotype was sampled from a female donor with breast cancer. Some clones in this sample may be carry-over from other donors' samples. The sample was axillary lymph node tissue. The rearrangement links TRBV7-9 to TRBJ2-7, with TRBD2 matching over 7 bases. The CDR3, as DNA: TGTGCCAGCAGCCCCTGGGGAGGGAGGAATTACGAGCAGTACTTC. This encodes CASSPWGGRNYEQYF.